Listed here is a single TCR beta chain. The data originate from a study of blood T cell repertoires in COVID-19. On the study more broadly: The United States, Italy and Spain supplied acute and convalescent COVID-19 samples.

Germline values: CDR1 MDHEN, CDR2 SYDVKM. V lost 5 bases, J lost 3 bases, and 11 bases lay in between. The CDR3 is 13 residues long. Assay: immunoSEQ multiplex PCR; the TCRdb copy retains only in-frame clones and omits some. The sample includes some 190,000 clones, 80% to 90% of them seen just once. The source is a human donor with active or convalescent COVID-19. The donor label of this sample is uncertain. The chain recombines TRBV28 with TRBJ2-7; a weak D match, TRBD1 (6 bases). Sequenced sample: peripheral blood. DNA of the CDR3: TGTGCCAGCAGTCTAGGGACACACTACGAGCAGTACTTC. This encodes CASSLGTHYEQYF. Looking up the rest from reference TRBV28 and TRBJ2-7 gives the full variable domain: DVKVTQSSRYLVKRTGEKVFLECVQDMDHENMFWYRQDPGLGLRLIYFSYDVKMKEKGDIPEGYSVSREKKERFSLILESASTNQTSMYLCASSLGTHYEQYFGPGTRLTVT.